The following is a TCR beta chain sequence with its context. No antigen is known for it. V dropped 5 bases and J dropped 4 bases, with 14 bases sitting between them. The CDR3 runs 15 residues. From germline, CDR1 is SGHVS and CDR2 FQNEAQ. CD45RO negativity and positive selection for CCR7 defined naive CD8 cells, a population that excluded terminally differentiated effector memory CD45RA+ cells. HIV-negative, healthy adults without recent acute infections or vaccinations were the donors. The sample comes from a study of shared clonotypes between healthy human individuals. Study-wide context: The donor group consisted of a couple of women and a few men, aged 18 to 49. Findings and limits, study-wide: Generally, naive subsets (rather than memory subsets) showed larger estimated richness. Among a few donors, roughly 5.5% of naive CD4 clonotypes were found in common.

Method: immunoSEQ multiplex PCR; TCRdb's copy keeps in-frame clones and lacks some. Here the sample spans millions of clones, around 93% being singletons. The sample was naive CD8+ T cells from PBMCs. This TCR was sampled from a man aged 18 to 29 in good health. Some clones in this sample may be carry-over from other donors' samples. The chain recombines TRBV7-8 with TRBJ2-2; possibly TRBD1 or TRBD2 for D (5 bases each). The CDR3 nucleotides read TGTGCCAGCAGCCCAGAGGGGATGGGCACCGGGGAGCTGTTTTTT. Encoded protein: CASSPEGMGTGELFF.